Listed here are 13 T cell receptor beta chains from one sample, sequenced in a study of T cells in narcolepsy (dated by TCRdb to 2016 to 2018). The library was produced with the immunoSEQ multiplex PCR assay. TCRdb took this table from immuneACCESS and kept in-frame rearrangements with V and J called. Such tables lack part of the clones; where checked against another copy, unresolved V genes explain under half of the gap, and the rest is unexplained. The sample table lists around 20,000 clones, 92% of them with a count of one. The ten biggest clones cover approximately 1% of the sample. Sample: CD45RA- memory CD4+ T cells from PBMCs. The sample's cell subset or site label, decoded: memory T cells sorted ex vivo from peripheral blood. These receptors came from a human donor with narcolepsy.

The rearrangement joins TRBV7-9 to TRBJ1-5; D remains ambiguous. The CDR3 totals 14 residues. Germline CDR1 reads SEHNR; CDR2 reads FQNEAQ (reference sequence). The V end lost 1 base, the J end lost 4 bases, and 8 bases lay between the germline ends. CDR3: CASSLGAGNQPQHF. As DNA, the CDR3 is TGTGCCAGCAGCTTAGGTGCGGGGAATCAGCCCCAGCATTTT.

The rearrangement uses TRBV19 and TRBJ1-5; 8 positions agree with TRBD1. Trimming took 1 base from V and 4 from J; bases not matched to a gene: 3. Germline assignment: CDR1 LNHDA and CDR2 SQIVND (reference sequence). This CDR3 is 15 amino acids long. The CDR3 loop is CASSIGGQGNQPQHF. In nucleotides, the CDR3 is TGTGCCAGTAGTATAGGCGGACAGGGTAATCAGCCCCAGCATTTT. The full variable domain, completed using reference TRBV19 and TRBJ1-5, is DGGITQSPKYLFRKEGQNVTLSCEQNLNHDAMYWYRQDPGQGLRLIYYSQIVNDFQKGDIAEGYSVSREKKESFPLTVTSAQKNPTAFYLCASSIGGQGNQPQHFGDGTRLSIL.

This chain links TRBV30 with TRBJ1-3; D not resolved. From germline, CDR1 is GTSNPN and CDR2 SVGIG (reference sequence). Between the trimmed V and J ends, which lost 0 bases and 7 bases, there was a span of 10 bases. This CDR3 contains 13 residues. The CDR3 protein is CAWSVGSPNTIYF. CDR3 nucleotides: TGTGCCTGGAGTGTAGGTTCTCCCAACACCATATATTTT.

This chain connects TRBV6-5 to TRBJ2-7, with 10 bases identical to TRBD1. The germline gives CDR1 MNHEY, CDR2 SVGAGI. The junction had 6 bases not matched to a gene; V was cut back by 6 bases and J by 1 base. The CDR3 is made up of 15 amino acids. The CDR3 region is CASSPRDRGSYEQYF. Written as DNA, the CDR3 is TGTGCCAGCAGCCCACGGGACAGGGGATCCTACGAGCAGTACTTC.

The chain links TRBV5-5 to TRBJ1-5; no clear D gene. V dropped 4 bases and J dropped 3 bases, with 11 bases sitting between them. This CDR3 has 14 amino acids. Germline V gene sequence: CDR1 SGHKS, CDR2 YYEKEE (reference sequence). CDR3: CASSRDPLNQPQHF. The CDR3 region has the DNA TGTGCCAGCAGCCGAGACCCTCTCAATCAGCCCCAGCATTTT.

The rearrangement links TRBV11-2 to TRBJ1-1, with 8 bases identical to TRBD1. The junction had 10 bases not matched to a gene; V was cut back by 5 bases and J by 11 bases. This CDR3 is built from 13 residues. Germline loops: CDR1 SGHAT, CDR2 FQNNGV. CDR3 nucleotides: TGTGCCAGCAGCCCGGACAGGGCCTTGGAGGCTTTCTTT. Encoded protein: CASSPDRALEAFF. Using reference TRBV11-2 and TRBJ1-1 for the parts outside the CDR3, the full variable domain is EAGVAQSPRYKIIEKRQSVAFWCNPISGHATLYWYQQILGQGPKLLIQFQNNGVVDDSQLPKDRFSAERLKGVDSTLKIQPAKLEDSAVYLCASSPDRALEAFFGQGTRLTVV.

This sequence joins TRBV28 and TRBJ1-5, with D perhaps TRBD1 (6 bases). V was trimmed by 3 bases and J by 5 bases, leaving 14 bases between them. This CDR3 comprises 15 residues. Germline loops: CDR1 MDHEN, CDR2 SYDVKM. The CDR3 protein is CASSLGRQGYQPQHF. Written as DNA, the CDR3 is TGTGCCAGCAGTTTGGGTCGCCAGGGGTATCAGCCCCAGCATTTT.

The J gene is TRBJ2-5, the V gene TRBV6-5, with D tentatively TRBD1 (6 bases). The germline V gene has CDR1 MNHEY and CDR2 SVGAGI. With 11 bases removed from V and 0 bases from J, the gap between germline ends came to 10 bases. This CDR3 contains 12 residues. CDR3 sequence reads: CAVQGNQETQYF. CDR3 in DNA: TGTGCCGTTCAGGGGAACCAAGAGACCCAGTACTTC.

This chain links TRBV2 with TRBJ1-2, with 8 bases identical to TRBD1. This CDR3 spans 13 amino acids. Germline V lookup: CDR1 SNHLY, CDR2 FYNNEI. The junction had 5 bases not matched to a gene; V was cut back by 7 bases and J by 4 bases. The CDR3 DNA is TGTGCCAGCACCCCAGGGGGCGCCTATGGCTACACCTTC. It is translated as CASTPGGAYGYTF.

Regarding this clone: The junction departs from germline at one end; a sequencing error may be responsible. V gene TRBV18 combines with J gene TRBJ1-1; D not certain. Germline loops: CDR1 KGHSH, CDR2 LQKENI. The CDR3 has 15 residues. CDR3 DNA: TGTGCCAGCTCACCCTTGGTGGGCAGCCCGACTGAAGTTTTCTTT. It encodes CASSPLVGSPTEVFF.

This clone was picked up one time. The J gene is TRBJ2-7, the V gene TRBV18; 12 nucleotides line up with TRBD2. The CDR3 contains 16 residues. The J segment lost 5 bases and the V segment lost 3 bases, leaving 8 bases of the junction unmatched. The germline V gene has CDR1 KGHSH and CDR2 LQKENI. DNA for the CDR3: TGTGCCAGCTCACCGACTAGCGGGGGCCTGCTGAACGAGCAGTACTTC. Protein product: CASSPTSGGLLNEQYF.

The rearrangement joins TRBV27 to TRBJ1-6; D is undetermined. The V end lost 6 bases, the J end lost 7 bases, and 7 bases lay between the germline ends. CDR1 is MNHEY and CDR2 is SMNVEV in the germline V gene (reference sequence). The CDR3 loop spans 12 amino acids. CDR3 sequence (DNA): TGTGCCAGCAGGGCGGGAAATTCACCCCTCCACTTT. Residues: CASRAGNSPLHF.

The rearrangement uses TRBV4-1 and TRBJ2-5; 11 nucleotides agree with TRBD2. Germline CDR1 is MGHRA and CDR2 is YSYEKL. V lost 1 base, J lost 4 bases, and 5 bases stayed unmatched. The CDR3 contains 16 residues. The DNA of the CDR3 is TGCGCCAGCAGCCAAGGGACGCTAGCGGGAGGAGAGACCCAGTACTTC. The encoded protein is CASSQGTLAGGETQYF.